These 3 T cell receptor beta chains were sequenced from one sample in a study of blood T cell repertoires in COVID-19. The protocol was immunoSEQ multiplex PCR, while the TCRdb copy is restricted to in-frame clones and leaves out a portion. The profile shows 65,000 to 80,000 clones, about 90% of them singletons. The sequenced sample was peripheral blood. The receptors here all came from a man older than 75 in a cohort sampled during active COVID-19.

The chain recombines TRBV6-6 with TRBJ1-1, with TRBD1 matching over 11 bases. The CDR3 loop spans 15 amino acids. The trim removed 5 bases at V and 0 bases at J, leaving 2 bases unmatched. Germline V lookup: CDR1 MNHNY, CDR2 SVGAGI (reference sequence). The CDR3 spells CASSGTGGVNTEAFF. The CDR3 nucleotides read TGTGCCAGCAGTGGGACAGGGGGTGTGAACACTGAAGCTTTCTTT.

The V gene is TRBV25-1, the J gene TRBJ2-7; 7 bases map to TRBD2. Germline loops: CDR1 MGHDK, CDR2 SYGVNS. The V gene end was trimmed by 6 bases and the J gene end by 3 bases; junction bases not matched to a gene: 14. The CDR3 totals 16 residues. CDR3 residues: CASRGFGASGYYEQYF. Written as DNA, the CDR3 is TGTGCCAGCAGGGGTTTCGGGGCTAGCGGTTACTACGAGCAGTACTTC.

CDR3 sequence reads: CASSPPNRVDTEAFF. The CDR3 DNA is TGTGCCAGCAGCCCCCCCAACAGGGTGGACACTGAAGCTTTCTTT. This chain links TRBV7-9 with TRBJ1-1; D perhaps matches TRBD1 (6 bases). Germline CDR1 is SEHNR and CDR2 is FQNEAQ (reference sequence). Trimming cost V 5 bases and J 3 bases, with 16 bases left between them. This CDR3 comprises 15 residues.